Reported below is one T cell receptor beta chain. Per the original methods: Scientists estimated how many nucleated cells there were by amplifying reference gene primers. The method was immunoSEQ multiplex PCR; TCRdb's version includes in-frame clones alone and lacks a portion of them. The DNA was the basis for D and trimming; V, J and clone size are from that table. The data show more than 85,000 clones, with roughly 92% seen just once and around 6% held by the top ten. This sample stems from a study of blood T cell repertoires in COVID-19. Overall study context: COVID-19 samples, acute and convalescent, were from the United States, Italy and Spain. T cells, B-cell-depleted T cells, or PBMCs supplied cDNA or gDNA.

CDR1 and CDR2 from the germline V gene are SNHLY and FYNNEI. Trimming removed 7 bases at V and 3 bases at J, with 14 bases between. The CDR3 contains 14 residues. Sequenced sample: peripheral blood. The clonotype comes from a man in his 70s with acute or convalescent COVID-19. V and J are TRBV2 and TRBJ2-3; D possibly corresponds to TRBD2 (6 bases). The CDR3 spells CASTLSGYTDTQYF. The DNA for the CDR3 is TGTGCCAGCACCCTAAGCGGGTATACAGATACGCAGTATTTT.